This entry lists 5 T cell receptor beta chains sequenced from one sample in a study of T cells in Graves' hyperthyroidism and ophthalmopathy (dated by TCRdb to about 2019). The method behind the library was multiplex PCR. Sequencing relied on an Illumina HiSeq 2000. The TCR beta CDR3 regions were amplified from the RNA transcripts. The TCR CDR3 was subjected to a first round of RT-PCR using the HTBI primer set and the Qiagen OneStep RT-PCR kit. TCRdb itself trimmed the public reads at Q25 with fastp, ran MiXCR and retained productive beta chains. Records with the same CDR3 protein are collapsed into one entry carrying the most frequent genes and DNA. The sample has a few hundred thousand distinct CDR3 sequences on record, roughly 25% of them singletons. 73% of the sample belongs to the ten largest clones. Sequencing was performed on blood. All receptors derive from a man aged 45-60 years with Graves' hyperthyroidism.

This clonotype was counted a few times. In DNA form, the CDR3 reads TGTGCCAGCAGTTTACAAATTTCCGGGGTAGGACAGCCCCAGCATTTT. Its protein product is CASSLQISGVGQPQHF. The chain is built from TRBV12-3 or TRBV12-4 and TRBJ1-5; D uncertain. CDR3 length: 16 amino acids. V lost 2 bases to trimming and J lost 7 bases, with 18 bases between them.

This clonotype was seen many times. The CDR3 bases are TGTGCCAGCACCCAACCTCGGCGCCTTAGCGGGAGGTTCAACTCCTACAATGAGCAGTTCTTC. This translates into CASTQPRRLSGRFNSYNEQFF. V gene TRBV11-2 combines with J gene TRBJ2-1, with 10 bases aligning to TRBD2. V lost 7 bases to trimming and J lost 0 bases; unmatched junction nucleotides: 21. Germline V CDR1 and CDR2: SGHAT, FQNNGV. This CDR3 spans 21 amino acids.

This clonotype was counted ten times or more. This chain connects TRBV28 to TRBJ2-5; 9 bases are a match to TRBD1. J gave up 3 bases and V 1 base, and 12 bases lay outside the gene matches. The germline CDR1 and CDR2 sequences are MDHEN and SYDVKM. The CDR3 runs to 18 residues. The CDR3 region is CASSLLSPGTGSEETQYF. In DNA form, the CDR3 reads TGTGCCAGCAGTTTATTAAGTCCCGGGACAGGGTCGGAAGAGACCCAGTACTTC.

The CDR3 region has the DNA TGTGCCACCAGTGAGGGTGCTAGCGGGATCTATGAGCAGTTCTTC. Protein product: CATSEGASGIYEQFF. V usage is TRBV24-1 and J usage is TRBJ2-1; the match to TRBD2 covers 9 bases. V lost 4 bases and J lost 8; bases outside the gene matches: 8. Per the germline V gene, CDR1 is KGHDR and CDR2 is SFDVKD. The CDR3 spans 15 residues.

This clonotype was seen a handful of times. DNA for the CDR3: TGTGCCAGCAGTTCCCCCTCAGGACTGGGTAATTCACCCCTCCACTTT. Encoded protein: CASSSPSGLGNSPLHF. The chain links TRBV28 to TRBJ1-6; unclear D gene. Trimming stripped 4 bases from V and 6 bases from J, with 16 bases between. Germline V lookup: CDR1 MDHEN, CDR2 SYDVKM. This CDR3 has 16 amino acids.